Below, 19 T cell receptor beta chains from the same sample are listed, as sequenced in a study of identical twins. TCRdb reprocessed the 5' RACE reads via MiXCR and lists one record per CDR3 protein. The sample has some 300,000 distinct CDR3 sequences, 10% to 15% seen once. The sample was also linked to a second study, of yellow fever vaccine responses in identical twins.

The specimen was CD8+ T cells sorted from blood. The origin of the receptors is a young woman in good health.

This clonotype appeared many times. The genes are TRBV29-1 and TRBJ2-3, with D possibly TRBD2 on 7 matching bases. The CDR3 is 16 amino acids. Germline CDR1 reads SQVTM; CDR2 reads ANQGSEA. The V gene lost 0 bases and the J gene lost 2 bases, with 15 bases spanning the gap. For the CDR3, the DNA is TGCAGCGTTGAAGAGTGGAGGGGGGGAAACACAGATACGCAGTATTTT. Translated: CSVEEWRGGNTDTQYF.

V and J are TRBV9 and TRBJ1-1; TRBD1 matches 8 bases. The CDR3 loop spans 15 amino acids. CDR1 and CDR2 (germline): SGDLS, YYNGEE. Germline trimming cut 4 bases from V and 4 bases from J; bases unmatched to any gene: 9. The CDR3 here is CASSLGQGGITEAFF. The CDR3 bases are TGTGCCAGCAGCCTCGGACAGGGAGGGATCACTGAAGCTTTCTTT.

The V call is TRBV27, the J call TRBJ1-1; TRBD1 aligns across 7 bases. The CDR3 covers 14 residues. Germline CDR1 MNHEY, CDR2 SMNVEV (reference sequence). Trimming cost V 6 bases and J 2 bases; bases outside gene matches: 6. The CDR3 sequence is CASSTDRANTEAFF. CDR3 in DNA: TGTGCCAGCAGCACCGACAGGGCAAACACTGAAGCTTTCTTT.

This sequence joins TRBV29-1 and TRBJ1-2; 7 bases line up with TRBD1. Germline values: CDR1 SQVTM, CDR2 ANQGSEA. This CDR3 region has 13 residues. Trimming at V came to 0 bases and at J to 6 bases, leaving 4 bases not matched to a gene. CDR3 sequence (DNA): TGCAGCGTTGAAGACAGGGGGGATGATGGCTACACCTTC. Protein sequence: CSVEDRGDDGYTF.

In its sample, this clonotype was seen many times. At one end, the junction sequence differs from germline, possibly due to a read error. V gene TRBV24-1 combines with J gene TRBJ2-7, with D maybe TRBD2 (6 bases). The CDR3 has 15 residues. Germline V CDR1 and CDR2: KGHDR, SFDVKD. The CDR3 nucleotides read TGTGCCGCCAGAGTGCCCCACGGGAGCTCCTACGAGCAGTACTTC. It specifies CAARVPHGSSYEQYF.

This clonotype was recorded at least ten times. The gene calls are TRBV12-3 or TRBV12-4 and TRBJ2-2; D not certain. Trimming pared 5 bases from V and 6 bases from J, leaving 13 bases between. CDR3 length equals 14 residues. CDR3 sequence: CASSPTFGSGELFF. CDR3 coding DNA: TGTGCCAGCAGTCCCACTTTTGGGTCCGGGGAGCTGTTTTTT.

This clonotype was counted between two and nine times. This rearrangement joins TRBV4-1 to TRBJ2-7, with 7 bases matching TRBD2. V trimming: 3 bases; J trimming: 1 base; junction bases outside the gene matches: 12. Per germline, CDR1 MGHRA and CDR2 YSYEKL. The CDR3 totals 17 residues. Here the CDR3 DNA reads TGCGCCAGCAGCCACCCCGTGACCGGGAGGAGTTCCTACGAGCAGTACTTC. This gives the protein CASSHPVTGRSSYEQYF.

The chain uses TRBV2 and TRBJ2-2, with D tentatively TRBD2 (5 bases). Trimming removed 2 bases at V and 7 bases at J, with 8 bases between. Germline CDR1 SNHLY, CDR2 FYNNEI. The CDR3 spans 13 residues. CDR3 coding DNA: TGTGCCAGCAGTGAACGTGGGAGCGGGGAGCTGTTTTTT. It specifies CASSERGSGELFF. Full variable domain (rest looked up from reference TRBV2 and TRBJ2-2): EPEVTQTPSHQVTQMGQEVILRCVPISNHLYFYWYRQILGQKVEFLVSFYNNEISEKSEIFDDQFSVERPDGSNFTLKIRSTKLEDSAMYFCASSERGSGELFFGEGSRLTVL.

This clonotype was detected a few times. The chain couples TRBV10-3 to TRBJ2-3; TRBD2 might be the D (6 bases). The CDR3 covers 18 residues. CDR1 is ENHRY and CDR2 is SYGVKD in the germline V gene. Trimming took 2 bases from V and 2 from J, leaving 20 bases between them. DNA for the CDR3: TGTGCCATCAGTGAGCCGGCCGATGGCGGGAAGATCACAGATACGCAGTATTTT. Amino acid sequence: CAISEPADGGKITDTQYF.

This clonotype was recorded many times. V usage is TRBV29-1 and J usage is TRBJ2-1; 7 bases are a match to TRBD2. In germline, CDR1 is SQVTM, CDR2 ANQGSEA. The V and J ends lost 0 bases and 0 bases, in that order; junction bases with no gene match: 5. The CDR3 totals 16 residues. The DNA for the CDR3 is TGCAGCGTTGAAGATCTCGGGGGGAGCTCCTACAATGAGCAGTTCTTC. Amino acid sequence: CSVEDLGGSSYNEQFF.

The chain has TRBV29-1 and TRBJ1-5; no definite D call. Deletions cut 4 bases from V and 0 bases from J, with 10 bases between. The CDR3 totals 14 residues. Germline V gene lookup returns CDR1 SQVTM and CDR2 ANQGSEA. Here the CDR3 DNA reads TGCAGCGTTGCTGGGTACTATAGCAATCAGCCCCAGCATTTT. Protein product: CSVAGYYSNQPQHF.

The rearrangement joins TRBV2 to TRBJ1-2; possibly TRBD1 for D (6 bases). Germline V gene data show CDR1 as SNHLY and CDR2 as FYNNEI. This CDR3 comprises 13 residues. Trimming shortened V by 3 bases and J by 4 bases, and 9 bases separated the two germline ends. The DNA for the CDR3 is TGTGCCAGCAGTGATCAGGGGAGCTATGGCTACACCTTC. As protein: CASSDQGSYGYTF.

This clonotype has just a few counts. The V call is TRBV6-1, the J call TRBJ1-6; weak D call: TRBD1 (6 bases). V gave up 4 bases and J gave up 6 bases, with 16 bases separating them. Germline values: CDR1 MNHNS, CDR2 SASEGT. The CDR3 is 16 residues long. This CDR3 reads CASSAEGGAFNSPLHF. In nucleotides, the CDR3 is TGTGCCAGCAGTGCGGAGGGGGGCGCCTTTAATTCACCCCTCCACTTT.

This clonotype has more than one count but fewer than ten. The CDR3 loop is CSARNWDSTSSYEQYF. The CDR3 region has the DNA TGCAGTGCTAGAAATTGGGACTCCACGAGCTCCTACGAGCAGTACTTC. This chain connects TRBV20-1 to TRBJ2-7; tentative D call: TRBD2 (6 bases). Germline V gene lookup returns CDR1 DFQATT and CDR2 SNEGSKA (reference sequence). Trimming took off 2 bases at V and 0 bases at J, with 17 bases between the two ends. This CDR3 region has 16 residues.

This sequence joins TRBV5-6 and TRBJ2-3, with D unresolved. The germline V gene encodes CDR1 SGHDT and CDR2 YYEEEE. Trimming removed 2 bases at V and 0 bases at J, with 10 bases between. The CDR3 loop spans 15 amino acids. CDR3 residues: CASSLPLESTDTQYF. CDR3 sequence (DNA): TGTGCCAGCAGCTTACCTCTAGAAAGCACAGATACGCAGTATTTT.

This clonotype has a count of ten or more. The chain couples TRBV27 to TRBJ2-1; 8 bases are a match to TRBD1. Trimming removed 2 bases from V and 3 bases from J; junction bases left unmatched: 3. The CDR3 has 15 residues. In germline, CDR1 is MNHEY, CDR2 SMNVEV (reference sequence). The CDR3 region has the DNA TGTGCCAGCAGTTTAGGGACAGGAGGCTACAATGAGCAGTTCTTC. It specifies CASSLGTGGYNEQFF.

The J gene is TRBJ2-1, the V gene TRBV20-1; D tentatively reads TRBD1 or TRBD2 (5 bases each). With 2 bases removed from V and 0 bases from J, the gap between germline ends came to 11 bases. CDR1 and CDR2 (germline): DFQATT, SNEGSKA (reference sequence). The CDR3 runs 15 residues. The CDR3: CSARSRGGSYNEQFF. CDR3 in DNA: TGCAGTGCTAGAAGTCGGGGCGGCTCCTACAATGAGCAGTTCTTC.

This clonotype was picked up a small number of times. The chain joins TRBV12-3 or TRBV12-4 to TRBJ2-2, with a weak D call TRBD1 (6 bases). Between the trimmed V and J ends, which lost 5 bases and 4 bases, there was a span of 11 bases. The CDR3 contains 14 residues. Written as DNA, the CDR3 is TGTGCCAGCAGTAATACAGGGTTCACCGGGGAGCTGTTTTTT. Protein product: CASSNTGFTGELFF.

This sequence joins TRBV4-1 and TRBJ2-1; maybe TRBD2 (5 bases). Germline V gene sequence: CDR1 MGHRA, CDR2 YSYEKL. This CDR3 region has 15 residues. Trimming stripped 0 bases from V and 4 bases from J, with 10 bases between. The CDR3 protein is CASSQDIGLYNEQFF. CDR3 DNA sequence: TGCGCCAGCAGCCAAGATATCGGACTGTACAATGAGCAGTTCTTC.